The source of this T cell receptor (beta chain) is a study of shared clonotypes between healthy human individuals. Study-level results: Clonotypes shared by all four sorted-subset donors had higher generation probabilities than non-shared clonotypes. The expectation was that sequencing depth would affect clonotype sharing among donors.

Comments on this clone: What it binds is not known.

As originally analysed: Filtering differed because ImmunoSEQ produced junction-only sequences that carried no quality scores. Clones were read by immunoSEQ multiplex PCR, and TCRdb kept only the in-frame ones, dropping some. V and J calls and clone size are given by that table; D and trimming were obtained from the DNA. The sample yields 660,000 or so clones, 96% seen once. The CDR3 sequence is 18 residues long. Trimming at V came to 3 bases and at J to 3 bases, leaving 13 bases not matched to a gene. Germline values: CDR1 SEHNR, CDR2 FQNEAQ (reference sequence). Naive CD8 cells were CD45RO-negative, positively selected for CCR7, excluding terminally differentiated effector memory CD45RA+ cells. The donor population consisted of healthy HIV-negative adults with no recent acute infections or vaccinations.

This chain connects TRBV7-9 to TRBJ1-1, with TRBD1 matching 10 bases. The sequencing input was naive CD8+ T cells sorted from blood. The receptor's source is a woman aged 25 to 39 in good health. The CDR3 DNA is TGTGCCAGCAGCTTGACAGGACAGGGGGGCGCCGGGGACACTGAAGCTTTCTTT. This codes for CASSLTGQGGAGDTEAFF.